This T cell receptor beta chain appears in the sequencing data of a study of blood T cells in healthy people across ages (dated by TCRdb to between 2015 and 2017). At the level of the whole study: In model experiments, roughly one uniquely barcoded TCR beta cDNA molecule per two T cells was captured by template switching. Donors of different ages were randomly distributed across sequencing lanes to avoid experimental bias. For two donors (one aged 18 to 29 and one aged 80 or older), the study analyzed two additional independent replicas of 1 million unique cDNA reads from the same blood draw. To track age-related changes in TCR beta repertoire diversity, the study relied on deep sequencing normalized with unique cDNA molecular identifiers. Four age groups were formed from the donors: young (average about 17 years), middle-aged (approximately 39), aged (about 62) and long-lived (around 82).

V is reduced by 5 bases and J by 5 bases, leaving a spacing of 12 bases between them. The CDR3 runs 13 amino acids, cysteine and phenylalanine included. The entry retains the CDR3 DNA only, 39 bases that are in frame from base 1. Reading the germline V gene (reference sequence) gives CDR1 LGHDT and CDR2 YNNKEL. Paper-wide results and their limitations: Compared with the aged group, more naive CD4+ T cells, fewer expanded clones and increased TCR diversity were shown by the long-lived group, suggesting age selection. Estimates of total diversity from one million sequenced T cells were regarded as lower bounds and underestimates. Observed TCR beta diversity correlated strongly with the percentage of naive T cells measured by flow cytometry. Observed TCR beta diversity per million T cells fell roughly linearly with age, and a significant reduction was already apparent by age around 44. Donor CMV infection status was unknown, potentially confounding age-related changes in expanded clonotypes. Bulk unsorted PBMC profiling prevented conclusive comparison of naive and antigen-experienced compartments.

Details on this clonotype: Its antigen remains unidentified. This may be a read error: a much more frequent sequence differs by one nucleotide.

Preparation of the library involved 5' RACE. Sequencing was carried out with an Illumina HiSeq 2500. A second roughly 6 to 12 cycle PCR used a sample-barcoded 5' primer and a J-beta primer mix. A unique molecular identifier was introduced onto each TCR beta cDNA molecule by a template-switch 5' adaptor carrying 12 random nucleotides. Each sample yielded at least 2.5 million CDR3-containing paired-end reads. All of the RNA was converted into first-strand cDNA using the Mint cDNA synthesis kit, with a TRBC-specific oligonucleotide serving as the primer. All cDNA was treated with uracil-DNA glycosylase and then went through a first 18-cycle PCR with the universal primers M1SS and BC2_uni_R. The source study handled its data this way. Normalization of each sample was performed by random selection of 1 million high-quality reads, each carrying a distinct molecular identifier. Reads sharing molecular identifiers were discarded rather than binned into consensus sequences. MiTCR, with a Q25 quality threshold and the strictest error-elimination algorithm, was used for CDR3 identification, clonotype clustering and error correction. A nonparametric unseen species model using Euler transformation provided a lower-bound estimate of total TCR beta diversity. TCRdb redid the processing of the public reads, applying fastp at Q25 and MiXCR, and retained in-frame beta chains. A single entry per CDR3 protein holds the most common genes and DNA from its merged rows. These V and J calls derive from TCRdb rather than the authors' analysis. The sample table shows 780,000 or so distinct CDR3 sequences, and approximately 55% are seen once. Together, the top ten hold about two fifths of the sample.

The roughly 39 donors, aged about 6 to 100 years, were systemically healthy Caucasian individuals from Russia. Each donor gave 8 to 10 milliliters of peripheral blood, drawn into EDTA-treated Vacutainer tubes. PBMCs were isolated by Ficoll-Paque density-gradient centrifugation, with at least 6 million obtained per sample. Total RNA was extracted from PBMCs with Trizol reagent, with at least 5.5 micrograms obtained per sample. For every donor, flow cytometry on a PBMC aliquot measured the percentage of naive CD45RAhigh/CD27high T cells. This TCR was recovered from a man aged 80 or over in good health. The chain joins TRBV3-1 to TRBJ1-1, and possibly TRBD1, on 5 matching bases. The specimen sequenced was blood. The DNA is TGTGCCAGCAGCGCCCTGGGGGGGACTGAAGCTTTCTTT. The resulting protein is CASSALGGTEAFF.